This T cell receptor (beta chain) was found in a study of T cell repertoires and HLA-DP antigens. Amplification used primers for 54 TRBV and 13 TRBJ segments. Repertoires were generated with immunoSEQ multiplex PCR, while TCRdb's copy carries only in-frame clones and drops some. The sample has about 110,000 clones, approximately 92% seen once. The CDR3 has 15 residues. CDR1 SGHTA and CDR2 FQGNSA come from the germline V gene. V gave up 6 bases and J gave up 5 bases, with 16 bases separating them. Comment on this clone: Antigen unknown.

This chain joins TRBV7-2 and TRBJ1-4, with TRBD1 as a possible D gene (5 bases). The specimen sequenced was CD4+ T cells from PBMCs. The sequence was collected from a woman in her late teens or twenties in good health and CMV-seronegative. DNA for the CDR3: TGTGCCAGCAGTTCTAGGGACGGGCAGAATGAAAAACTGTTTTTT. It encodes CASSSRDGQNEKLFF.